These 14 T cell receptor beta chains originate from one sample sequenced in a study of blood T cell repertoires in COVID-19. Assay used: immunoSEQ multiplex PCR; TCRdb lists only in-frame clones, some missing. The sample lists 150,000 to 200,000 clones; approximately 79% were seen once. The sequenced sample was peripheral blood. These receptors were collected from a woman between 40 and 55 years old with COVID-19, enrolled during active disease.

This clone was detected only once. The chain links TRBV4-1 to TRBJ1-5, with 7 bases matching TRBD1. CDR1 is MGHRA, CDR2 YSYEKL, per germline. Germline trimming cut 6 bases from V and 1 base from J; bases unmatched to any gene: 3. The CDR3 spans 14 residues. Here the CDR3 DNA reads TGCGCCAGCAGTCAGACAGGGAGCAATCAGCCCCAGCATTTT. Amino acid sequence: CASSQTGSNQPQHF.

The chain is built from TRBV6-5 and TRBJ1-1; D perhaps matches TRBD1 (5 bases). The germline CDR1 and CDR2 sequences are MNHEY and SVGAGI. With 6 bases removed from V and 0 bases from J, the gap between germline ends came to 14 bases. This CDR3 comprises 15 residues. CDR3 loop: CASSSSQGMNTEAFF. CDR3 coding DNA: TGTGCCAGCAGCTCCTCTCAGGGAATGAACACTGAAGCTTTCTTT.

On this clone itself: The identical CDR3 is also encoded by other nucleotide sequences in the sample. The chain has TRBV9 and TRBJ2-7; the match to TRBD1 covers 7 bases. Germline trimming cut 1 base from V and 2 bases from J; bases unmatched to any gene: 6. CDR1 SGDLS and CDR2 YYNGEE come from the germline V gene. CDR3 length equals 15 residues. DNA of the CDR3: TGTGCCAGCAGCGTATCTGGCCAGGGGGCCTACGAGCAGTACTTC. This encodes CASSVSGQGAYEQYF.

The chain recombines TRBV7-3 with TRBJ2-7; perhaps TRBD1 as D (6 bases). The CDR3 spans 13 residues. Germline V lookup: CDR1 SGHTA, CDR2 FQGTGA. Trimming stripped 5 bases from V and 3 bases from J, with 11 bases between. The CDR3 DNA reads as TGTGCCAGCAGCCAGGGACACGGCTACGAGCAGTACTTC. Translating it yields CASSQGHGYEQYF.

The V and J genes are TRBV6-6 and TRBJ2-7, with 11 bases aligning to TRBD1. The CDR3 has 16 amino acids. V trimming: 6 bases; J trimming: 5 bases; junction bases outside the gene matches: 12. Germline V gene data show CDR1 as MNHNY and CDR2 as SVGAGI (reference sequence). The CDR3 DNA reads as TGTGCCAGCAGGCCGGGACAGGGGGTCTCCTACAACGAGCAGTACTTC. It encodes CASRPGQGVSYNEQYF.

This chain links TRBV7-8 with TRBJ2-1; 12 bases fit TRBD2. Looked up from germline, CDR1 is SGHVS and CDR2 is FQNEAQ. CDR3 length: 16 residues. V lost 5 bases, J lost 7 bases, and 9 bases stayed unmatched. This chain's CDR3 is CASSTGLAGRKNEQFF. The CDR3 nucleotides read TGTGCCAGCAGCACCGGACTAGCGGGACGAAAGAATGAGCAGTTCTTC. The full variable domain, with the rest looked up from reference TRBV7-8 and TRBJ2-1, is GAGVSQSPRYKVAKRGQDVALRCDPISGHVSLFWYQQALGQGPEFLTYFQNEAQLDKSGLPSDRFFAERPEGSVSTLKIQRTQQEDSAVYLCASSTGLAGRKNEQFFGPGTRLTVL.

The chain recombines TRBV30 with TRBJ2-1; D gene uncertain. V was cut by 0 bases and J by 7 bases, with 7 bases left in between. Looked up from germline, CDR1 is GTSNPN and CDR2 is SVGIG (reference sequence). The CDR3 is made up of 12 amino acids. As DNA, the CDR3 is TGTGCCTGGAGTGTAAGAGATAATGAGCAGTTCTTC. The encoded protein is CAWSVRDNEQFF.

This clone was counted between two and nine times. V and J are TRBV7-9 and TRBJ1-2; possible D gene TRBD1, 6 bases. The germline V gene has CDR1 SEHNR and CDR2 FQNEAQ (reference sequence). V gave up 3 bases and J gave up 8 bases, with 19 bases separating them. This CDR3 comprises 15 residues. CDR3 residues: CASSLSGTPGEGYTF. CDR3 DNA sequence: TGTGCCAGCAGCTTGTCCGGGACACCCGGGGAAGGCTACACCTTC.

This clone occurred once. This chain uses TRBV6-5 with TRBJ1-5; D gene ambiguous. V was trimmed by 6 bases and J by 4 bases, leaving 10 bases between them. The CDR3 extends over 13 amino acids. Germline V gives CDR1 MNHEY, CDR2 SVGAGI. Written as DNA, the CDR3 is TGTGCCAGCAGGCGTAACCATAATCAGCCCCAGCATTTT. Residues: CASRRNHNQPQHF.

Only a few counts were recorded for this clone. The V gene is TRBV6-1, the J gene TRBJ1-6; the match to TRBD1 covers 11 bases. The J segment lost 7 bases and the V segment lost 1 base, leaving 9 bases of the junction unmatched. From germline, CDR1 is MNHNS and CDR2 SASEGT. CDR3 length: 18 amino acids. For the CDR3, the DNA is TGTGCCAGCAGTGAAGGGACAGGGGGCGTTTTTTCCAATTCACCCCTCCACTTT. It encodes CASSEGTGGVFSNSPLHF.

The rearrangement joins TRBV11-1 to TRBJ2-2; TRBD2 might be the D (6 bases). V shed 5 bases and J shed 5 bases, with 18 bases lying between them. Germline values: CDR1 SGHAT, CDR2 FQDESV (reference sequence). CDR3 size: 16 residues. CDR3 coding DNA: TGTGCCAGCAGCCCCGGACTAACTTTGGGGACCGGGGAGCTGTTTTTT. Protein product: CASSPGLTLGTGELFF.

The gene calls are TRBV7-2 and TRBJ2-4; 9 bases agree with TRBD1. The length of the CDR3 is 15 residues. Germline values: CDR1 SGHTA, CDR2 FQGNSA. The J segment lost 7 bases and the V segment lost 6 bases, leaving 10 bases of the junction unmatched. The CDR3 DNA is TGTGCCAGCAGTTCACAGGGGGCACTGAGGAACATTCAGTACTTC. Translation gives CASSSQGALRNIQYF.

This clone was picked up a small number of times. The rearrangement links TRBV18 to TRBJ2-7; TRBD1 aligns across 7 bases. J lost 6 bases, V lost 1 base, and 6 bases had no gene match. This CDR3 is built from 14 residues. The V gene's germline CDR1 is KGHSH and CDR2 LQKENI. In DNA form, the CDR3 reads TGTGCCAGCTCACCACTCAGGGGGAAGACCGAGCAGTACGTC. Translating it yields CASSPLRGKTEQYV.

V and J are TRBV2 and TRBJ2-6; tentative D call: TRBD2 (7 bases). The germline V and J ends were trimmed by 6 bases and 0 bases, with 18 bases remaining between them. Germline V gives CDR1 SNHLY, CDR2 FYNNEI. The CDR3 is 18 amino acids. CDR3 region: CASSLRGGQSSGANVLTF. CDR3 DNA: TGTGCCAGCAGCTTAAGGGGGGGCCAAAGCTCTGGGGCCAACGTCCTGACTTTC.